The next 12 T cell receptor beta chains were all read from a single sample in a study. The method was immunoSEQ multiplex PCR; TCRdb's version includes in-frame clones alone and lacks a portion of them. The sample carries some 48,000 clones, about 92% recorded once. The sequenced material came from PBMCs. These receptors were taken from a middle-aged man with rheumatoid arthritis.

V gene TRBV14 combines with J gene TRBJ2-5; no reliable D call. Per germline, CDR1 SGHDN and CDR2 FVKESK. The length of the CDR3 is 14 residues. V lost 4 bases to trimming and J lost 1 base, with 10 bases between them. Here the CDR3 DNA reads TGTGCCAGCAGCCGGGGTCGGGCCCAAGAGACCCAGTACTTC. This translates into CASSRGRAQETQYF.

J is TRBJ2-2 and V is TRBV30; D remains ambiguous. Germline lookup yields CDR1 GTSNPN and CDR2 SVGIG (reference sequence). The CDR3 is made up of 12 amino acids. The germline V and J ends were trimmed by 5 bases and 3 bases, with 7 bases remaining between them. CDR3 sequence reads: CAWGTYTGELFF. The CDR3, as DNA: TGTGCCTGGGGAACCTACACCGGGGAGCTGTTTTTT.

V and J are TRBV12-2 and TRBJ2-7; the table's D call, TRBD2, was not checked against the DNA. TRBV12-2 is an annotated pseudogene. The CDR3 runs 16 residues. Here the CDR3 DNA reads TGTGCAAGTCGCTTAGCGGGGTTGTCTAGCGGCTACGAGCAGTACTTC. It translates to CASRLAGLSSGYEQYF.

The chain joins TRBV27 to TRBJ2-4; 7 bases line up with TRBD1. CDR1 and CDR2 from the germline V gene are MNHEY and SMNVEV (reference sequence). The CDR3 has 15 amino acids. With 5 bases clipped from V and 3 bases from J, the junction kept 7 bases outside the gene matches. CDR3 sequence: CASSTRQGGKNIQYF. In DNA form, the CDR3 reads TGTGCCAGCAGTACCAGACAGGGCGGCAAAAACATTCAGTACTTC.

This chain uses TRBV7-2 with TRBJ2-7; 11 positions match TRBD2. The V gene's germline CDR1 is SGHTA and CDR2 FQGNSA. V shed 6 bases and J 1 base; nucleotides not matched to a gene: 5. The CDR3 extends over 15 amino acids. DNA for the CDR3: TGTGCCAGCAGTTTACTAGCGGGAGTGTCCTACGAGCAGTACTTC. Translation: CASSLLAGVSYEQYF.

CDR3 sequence reads: CASSQGLLNEQFF. As DNA, the CDR3 is TGTGCCAGCAGCCAAGGGCTCCTCAATGAGCAGTTCTTC. The chain couples TRBV14 to TRBJ2-1; unclear D gene. This CDR3 region has 13 residues. From germline, CDR1 is SGHDN and CDR2 FVKESK. Trimming pared 1 base from V and 6 bases from J, leaving 7 bases between. The full variable domain, with the rest looked up from reference TRBV14 and TRBJ2-1, is EAGVTQFPSHSVIEKGQTVTLRCDPISGHDNLYWYRRVMGKEIKFLLHFVKESKQDESGMPNNRFLAERTGGTYSTLKVQPAELEDSGVYFCASSQGLLNEQFFGPGTRLTVL.

In DNA form, the CDR3 reads TGTGCCAGCAGCGATACAGAACAAGAGACCCAGTACTTC. Its translation: CASSDTEQETQYF. The chain has TRBV11-1 and TRBJ2-5, with no clear D. Trimming stripped 5 bases from V and 2 bases from J, with 9 bases between. CDR1 SGHAT and CDR2 FQDESV come from the germline V gene (reference sequence). There are 13 residues in the CDR3.

The CDR3 loop reads CATSRDDRTGGYEQYF. The CDR3 bases are TGTGCCACCAGCAGAGATGACAGGACAGGGGGCTACGAGCAGTACTTC. The chain links TRBV15 to TRBJ2-7; TRBD1 agrees at 10 bases. This CDR3 region has 16 residues. V lost 0 bases and J lost 3; bases outside the gene matches: 5. CDR1 LNHNV and CDR2 YYDKDF come from the germline V gene (reference sequence).

The chain has TRBV19 and TRBJ2-1, with 7 bases identical to TRBD2. J gave up 4 bases and V 3 bases, and 6 bases lay outside the gene matches. The germline CDR1 and CDR2 sequences are LNHDA and SQIVND (reference sequence). CDR3 size: 15 residues. The CDR3 reads CASSMGGGPYNEQFF. CDR3 sequence (DNA): TGTGCCAGTAGTATGGGCGGGGGACCATACAATGAGCAGTTCTTC. The full variable domain, with the rest looked up from reference TRBV19 and TRBJ2-1, is DGGITQSPKYLFRKEGQNVTLSCEQNLNHDAMYWYRQDPGQGLRLIYYSQIVNDFQKGDIAEGYSVSREKKESFPLTVTSAQKNPTAFYLCASSMGGGPYNEQFFGPGTRLTVL.

The J gene is TRBJ1-2, the V gene TRBV6-6; no clear D gene. V gave up 6 bases and J gave up 3 bases, with 14 bases separating them. Germline V gene lookup returns CDR1 MNHNY and CDR2 SVGAGI (reference sequence). This CDR3 is 14 amino acids long. CDR3 protein: CASRDIRHHYGYTF. CDR3 bases: TGTGCCAGCAGGGATATCCGACACCACTATGGCTACACCTTC.

The CDR3 loop is CASSVVYEPNTGELFF. The CDR3 bases are TGTGCCAGCAGCGTAGTATACGAACCGAACACCGGGGAGCTGTTTTTT. The V and J genes are TRBV9 and TRBJ2-2; D is unclear. The CDR3 contains 16 residues. V was cut by 0 bases and J by 0 bases, with 9 bases left in between. Looked up from germline, CDR1 is SGDLS and CDR2 is YYNGEE.

This sequence joins TRBV20-1 and TRBJ2-5; D uncertain. The V end lost 4 bases, the J end lost 5 bases, and 5 bases lay between the germline ends. The CDR3 has 10 residues. Germline CDR1 is DFQATT and CDR2 is SNEGSKA (reference sequence). The CDR3 DNA follows: TGCAGTGCTAAAAAGGAGACCCAGTACTTC. It translates to CSAKKETQYF.